The 20 T cell receptor beta chains presented below share a single source sample, sequenced in a study of response to subunit inactivated influenza vaccine. TCRdb reprocessed the RT-PCR reads with MiXCR, giving one entry per CDR3 protein. Seen here are 500,000 to 550,000 distinct CDR3 sequences, less than 10% observed once, and the top ten hold 10% to 15%. The sequences come from PBMCs from blood, collected less than 25 months after vaccination. The receptor source for this set is a man aged 45 to 75 who received an inactivated influenza vaccine.

This clonotype has a handful of counts. The chain couples TRBV19 to TRBJ2-3; tentatively, D is TRBD1 or TRBD2 (6 bases each). The germline V gene encodes CDR1 LNHDA and CDR2 SQIVND (reference sequence). Trimming cost V 4 bases and J 1 base, with 15 bases left between them. The CDR3 spans 16 residues. The CDR3 protein is CASSNDRPGGTDTQYF. The DNA for the CDR3 is TGTGCCAGTAGTAACGACAGGCCGGGGGGCACAGATACGCAGTATTTT.

This clonotype was observed many times. The rearrangement joins TRBV5-1 to TRBJ2-4; D not resolved. The CDR3 is 14 residues long. Trimming pared 1 base from V and 0 bases from J, leaving 5 bases between. Germline values: CDR1 SGHRS, CDR2 YFSETQ. CDR3 nucleotide sequence: TGCGCCAGCAGCTTGACGCAAGCCAAAAACATTCAGTACTTC. Its protein is CASSLTQAKNIQYF.

The rearrangement uses TRBV20-1 and TRBJ2-6; 7 nucleotides match TRBD1. The length of the CDR3 is 15 residues. The germline gives CDR1 DFQATT, CDR2 SNEGSKA (reference sequence). V was pared by 7 bases and J by 0 bases, with 6 bases of the junction left unmatched. CDR3 nucleotides: TGCAGTGGCAGGGACAGTTCCTCTGGGGCCAACGTCCTGACTTTC. Translating gives CSGRDSSSGANVLTF.

This clonotype has ten or more counts. The chain combines TRBV7-6 with TRBJ1-2; 8 nucleotides align to TRBD1. The junction had 11 bases not matched to a gene; V was cut back by 5 bases and J by 3 bases. Germline CDR1 SGHVS, CDR2 FNYEAQ. This CDR3 has 16 amino acids. This chain's CDR3 is CASSPSDRGPYYGYTF. CDR3 DNA sequence: TGTGCCAGCAGCCCAAGCGACAGGGGTCCCTACTATGGCTACACCTTC. Supplemented by reference TRBV7-6 and TRBJ1-2, the full variable domain reads GAGVSQSPRYKVTKRGQDVALRCDPISGHVSLYWYRQALGQGPEFLTYFNYEAQQDKSGLPNDRFSAERPEGSISTLTIQRTEQRDSAMYRCASSPSDRGPYYGYTFGSGTRLTVV.

The table lists this clonotype with many counts. The J gene is TRBJ1-1, the V gene TRBV5-1, with no clear D. Germline V gene data show CDR1 as SGHRS and CDR2 as YFSETQ. This CDR3 spans 13 amino acids. Trimming cost V 0 bases and J 7 bases, with 10 bases left between them. CDR3 amino acids: CASSLGAGNEAFF. The DNA for the CDR3 is TGCGCCAGCAGCTTGGGGGCAGGAAATGAAGCTTTCTTT.

Only a few counts were recorded for this clonotype. The CDR3 protein is CASSLALQGSEQYF. In DNA form, the CDR3 reads TGTGCCAGCAGTTTAGCGCTCCAGGGGTCCGAGCAGTACTTC. The genes are TRBV12-3 or TRBV12-4 and TRBJ2-7; D is perhaps TRBD1 (6 bases). CDR3 length equals 14 residues. The V gene lost 0 bases and the J gene lost 6 bases, with 12 bases spanning the gap.

This clonotype has ten or more counts. This chain connects TRBV9 to TRBJ2-7, with D perhaps matching TRBD1 (6 bases). The CDR3 is made up of 13 amino acids. Germline V gene lookup returns CDR1 SGDLS and CDR2 YYNGEE. The V and J ends lost 0 bases and 4 bases respectively, with 8 bases between them. CDR3 in amino acids: CASSVEQGYEQYF. Written as DNA, the CDR3 is TGTGCCAGCAGCGTAGAACAGGGTTACGAGCAGTACTTC. Supplemented by reference TRBV9 and TRBJ2-7, the full variable domain reads DSGVTQTPKHLITATGQRVTLRCSPRSGDLSVYWYQQSLDQGLQFLIQYYNGEERAKGNILERFSAQQFPDLHSELNLSSLELGDSALYFCASSVEQGYEQYFGPGTRLTVT.

Note on this clonotype: Since a much larger clone is just one base distant, this may be a read error. V usage is TRBV2 and J usage is TRBJ2-2; TRBD2 matches at 11 bases. The germline V gene encodes CDR1 SNHLY and CDR2 FYNNEI. CDR3 length: 16 amino acids. The CDR3 sequence: CAGRASGGPNTGELFF. The CDR3 nucleotides are TGTGCCGGCAGGGCTAGCGGGGGGCCGAACACCGGGGAGCTGTTTTTT.

This clonotype has a handful of counts. V usage is TRBV29-1 and J usage is TRBJ2-3, with 10 bases fitting TRBD1. There are 12 residues in the CDR3. Germline V gives CDR1 SQVTM, CDR2 ANQGSEA. Trimming at V came to 6 bases and at J to 5 bases, leaving 2 bases not matched to a gene. The CDR3 bases are TGCAGCGTCGGGACAGGGGTAGATACGCAGTATTTT. It encodes CSVGTGVDTQYF.

Ten or more counts support this clonotype. This chain uses TRBV12-3 or TRBV12-4 with TRBJ1-2; perhaps TRBD1 as D (6 bases). V dropped 5 bases and J dropped 4 bases, with 11 bases sitting between them. The CDR3 consists of 13 residues. In DNA, the CDR3 is TGTGCCAGCAGTCCCGACAGGAGCTATGGCTACACCTTC. Translated, it gives CASSPDRSYGYTF.

This sequence joins TRBV11-2 and TRBJ1-2; D is possibly TRBD1 (6 bases). V lost 5 bases and J lost 6, with 19 bases in between. Per the germline V gene, CDR1 is SGHAT and CDR2 is FQNNGV. The CDR3 contains 15 residues. The CDR3, as DNA: TGTGCCAGCAGCCAACCGGGCGGGGGGCTTAATGGCTACACCTTC. Its protein product is CASSQPGGGLNGYTF. Full variable domain (missing parts from reference TRBV11-2 and TRBJ1-2): EAGVAQSPRYKIIEKRQSVAFWCNPISGHATLYWYQQILGQGPKLLIQFQNNGVVDDSQLPKDRFSAERLKGVDSTLKIQPAKLEDSAVYLCASSQPGGGLNGYTFGSGTRLTVV.

The chain recombines TRBV20-1 with TRBJ2-5; 10 nucleotides agree with TRBD1. The germline gives CDR1 DFQATT, CDR2 SNEGSKA (reference sequence). With V trimmed by 6 bases and J by 5 bases, 3 bases remained unmatched. There are 12 residues in the CDR3. In nucleotides, the CDR3 is TGCAGTGCCCGGACAGGGGGGGAGACCCAGTACTTC. As protein: CSARTGGETQYF.

This clonotype was seen a handful of times. V and J are TRBV27 and TRBJ2-5; D tentatively reads TRBD1 or TRBD2 (6 bases each). The CDR3 contains 15 residues. Looked up from germline, CDR1 is MNHEY and CDR2 is SMNVEV (reference sequence). V was cut by 0 bases and J by 4 bases, with 12 bases left in between. This chain's CDR3 is CASSLSPGASETQYF. The CDR3 region has the DNA TGTGCCAGCAGTTTATCTCCGGGGGCCTCAGAGACCCAGTACTTC.

This clonotype was detected a few times. The chain recombines TRBV7-2 with TRBJ2-7; TRBD2 matches at 8 bases. From germline, CDR1 is SGHTA and CDR2 FQGNSA. The CDR3 has 16 amino acids. V was pared by 1 base and J by 1 base, with 6 bases of the junction left unmatched. CDR3 sequence (DNA): TGTGCCAGCAGCTTAGTTCCTAGCGGGTATTCCTACGAGCAGTACTTC. Translation gives CASSLVPSGYSYEQYF.

The chain carries TRBV11-2 and TRBJ1-1; 7 bases agree with TRBD1. The J segment lost 2 bases and the V segment lost 1 base, leaving 4 bases of the junction unmatched. CDR3 size: 15 residues. Germline V gene data show CDR1 as SGHAT and CDR2 as FQNNGV. Here the CDR3 DNA reads TGTGCCAGCAGCTTAGGGTGGGACAGAAACACTGAAGCTTTCTTT. Amino acid sequence: CASSLGWDRNTEAFF.

The rearrangement uses TRBV24-1 and TRBJ2-7; 9 nucleotides agree with TRBD1. CDR3 length equals 13 residues. Looked up from germline, CDR1 is KGHDR and CDR2 is SFDVKD. The V segment lost 6 bases and the J segment 6 bases; nucleotides outside the gene matches: 5. This CDR3 is CATSTWDRAEQYF. In nucleotides, the CDR3 is TGTGCCACCAGTACCTGGGACAGGGCCGAGCAGTACTTC.

The rearrangement uses TRBV24-1 and TRBJ2-7, with no clear D. The V gene lost 5 bases and the J gene lost 6 bases, with 13 bases spanning the gap. Germline assignment: CDR1 KGHDR and CDR2 SFDVKD. The CDR3 is 13 residues long. CDR3 sequence (DNA): TGTGCCACCAGTGTATCTGGGCCGGGCGAGCAGTACTTC. Its protein is CATSVSGPGEQYF.

This clonotype showed up many times. The chain links TRBV27 to TRBJ1-1, with TRBD1 as a possible D gene (6 bases). The V gene's germline CDR1 is MNHEY and CDR2 SMNVEV (reference sequence). Trimming pared 7 bases from V and 3 bases from J, leaving 18 bases between. The CDR3 runs 15 residues. The DNA for the CDR3 is TGTGCCAGCATTGCGACGGAGGGGGTTCACACTGAAGCTTTCTTT. Translated: CASIATEGVHTEAFF.

This clonotype came up many times. V and J are TRBV3-1 and TRBJ2-2; D gene uncertain. With 0 bases removed from V and 4 bases from J, the gap between germline ends came to 6 bases. CDR1 is LGHDT and CDR2 is YNNKEL in the germline V gene (reference sequence). The CDR3 has 14 amino acids. The CDR3 DNA is TGTGCCAGCAGCCAAGATGCCGGCACCGGGGAGCTGTTTTTT. Its translation is CASSQDAGTGELFF.

The sample holds a few counts of this clonotype. V is TRBV5-1 and J is TRBJ2-7; TRBD1 aligns across 8 bases. CDR3 length: 14 amino acids. Germline CDR1 is SGHRS and CDR2 is YFSETQ. V lost 3 bases and J lost 0; bases outside the gene matches: 2. The CDR3 DNA follows: TGCGCCAGCAGCTGGACAGGGAGCTCCTACGAGCAGTACTTC. Residues: CASSWTGSSYEQYF.